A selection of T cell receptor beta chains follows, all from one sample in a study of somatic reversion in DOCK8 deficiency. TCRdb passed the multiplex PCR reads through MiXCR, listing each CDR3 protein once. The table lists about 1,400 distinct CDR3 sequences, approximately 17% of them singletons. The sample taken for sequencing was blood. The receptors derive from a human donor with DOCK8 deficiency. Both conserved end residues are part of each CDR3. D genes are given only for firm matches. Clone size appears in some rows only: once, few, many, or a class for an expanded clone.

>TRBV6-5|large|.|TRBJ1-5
TGTGCCAGCAGTCATCGACAGTTCAATCAGCCCCAGCATTTT
CASSHRQFNQPQHF
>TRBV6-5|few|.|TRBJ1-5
TGTGCCAGCAGTCGTCGACAGTTTAATCAGCCCCAGCATTTT
CASSRRQFNQPQHF
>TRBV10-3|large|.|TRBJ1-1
TGTGCCATCAGTGGGGACGCGGCGAACACTGAAGCTTTCTTT
CAISGDAANTEAFF
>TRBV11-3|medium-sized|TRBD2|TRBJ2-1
TGTGCCAGCAGCTTATTCACGGGAGGCGATGAGCAGTTCTTC
CASSLFTGGDEQFF
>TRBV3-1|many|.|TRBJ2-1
TGTGCCAGCAGCCCCCGGTACTATGGGGACAATGAGCAGTTCTTC
CASSPRYYGDNEQFF
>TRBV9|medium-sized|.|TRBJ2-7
TGTGCCAGCAGCGCGGAGAGACAGTCCTCCTACGAGCAGTACTTC
CASSAERQSSYEQYF
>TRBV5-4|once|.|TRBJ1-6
TGTGCCAGCAGCCAGGGCAGACTTAATTCACCCCTCCACTTT
CASSQGRLNSPLHF
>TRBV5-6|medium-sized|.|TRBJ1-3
TGTGCCAGCAGCTTGGCTCCCTTCAAGTACTCTGGAAACACCATATATTTT
CASSLAPFKYSGNTIYF
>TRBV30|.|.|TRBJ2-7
TGTGCCTGGAGACTCCGGGGCGAGCAGTACTTC
CAWRLRGEQYF
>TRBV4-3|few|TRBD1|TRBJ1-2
TGCGCCAGCAGCCAAGAGGCGCAGGGGGAATATGGCTACACCTTC
CASSQEAQGEYGYTF
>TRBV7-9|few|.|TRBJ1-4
TGTGCCAGCAGCCAAAGAGGGGGGCTGGGTGAAAAACTGTTTTTT
CASSQRGGLGEKLFF
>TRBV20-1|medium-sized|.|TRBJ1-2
TGCAGTGCTAGAGATAGATTACAGGGATCTGAGGGCTACACCTTC
CSARDRLQGSEGYTF
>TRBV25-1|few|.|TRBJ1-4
TGTGCCAGCAGTGAAAGAACAGGGAAATACAATGAAAAACTGTTTTTT
CASSERTGKYNEKLFF
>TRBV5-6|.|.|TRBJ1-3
TGTGCCAGCCGCTTGGCTCCCTTCCAGTACTCTGGAAACACCATATATTTT
CASRLAPFQYSGNTIYF
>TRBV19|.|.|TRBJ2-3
TGTGCCACCCGGTCATTGACGGGGGCGGCAGATACGCAGTATTTT
CATRSLTGAADTQYF
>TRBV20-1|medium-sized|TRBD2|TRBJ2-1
TGCAGTGGTACTAGCGGCGGAACGGGGTCGAAGTTCTTC
CSGTSGGTGSKFF
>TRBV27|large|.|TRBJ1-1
TGTGCCAGCAGTTTATCGAACACGATGAACACTGAAGCTTTCTTT
CASSLSNTMNTEAFF
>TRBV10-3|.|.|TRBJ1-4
TGTGCCATCAGTGTTGAGGAGTTTAATGAGAAACTGTTTTTC
CAISVEEFNEKLFF
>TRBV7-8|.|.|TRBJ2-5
TGTGCCAGCAGCTCCTCGGGGTTTACAGGGCTATTCATTCAAGAGACCCAGTACTTC
CASSSSGFTGLFIQETQYF
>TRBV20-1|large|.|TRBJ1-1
TGCAGTGCTAGAACACAGGGAAGGTTCACTGAAGCTTTCTTT
CSARTQGRFTEAFF
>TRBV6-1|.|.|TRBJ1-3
TGTGCCAGCAGTGATCGAGCTGGGGGAGCTGGAAACACCATATATTTT
CASSDRAGGAGNTIYF
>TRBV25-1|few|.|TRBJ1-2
TGTGCCAGCAGTGAATTAGGGGTTAAGGATGGCTACACCTTC
CASSELGVKDGYTF
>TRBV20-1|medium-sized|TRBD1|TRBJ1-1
TGCAGTGCCCGGCGGGACAGGGATACTGAAGCTTTCTTT
CSARRDRDTEAFF
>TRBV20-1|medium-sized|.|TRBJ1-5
TGCAGTGCTAGATCAGGCCGGGCAGGGGCGGATCAGCCCCAGCATTTT
CSARSGRAGADQPQHF
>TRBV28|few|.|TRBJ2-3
TGTGCCAGCAGTGGATGGGGTACTAGCACAGATACGCAGTATTTT
CASSGWGTSTDTQYF